This TCR beta chain was recovered during a study of shared clonotypes between healthy human individuals. General observations from the study: Generally, naive subsets came out with larger estimated richness than memory subsets.

The test was conducted at deep level. Sequenced by immunoSEQ multiplex PCR; TCRdb stores in-frame clones only, minus some. The table shows about a million clones, with about 75% occurring only once. Comment on this clone: The antigen is undetermined.

There are 14 residues in the CDR3. The V and J ends lost 0 bases and 4 bases respectively, with 8 bases between them. Per the germline V gene, CDR1 is SGHTS and CDR2 is YDEGEE. V usage is TRBV5-8 and J usage is TRBJ1-5; D gene uncertain. The sequence derives from a man in his late teens or twenties in good health. Sequenced input: memory CD4+ T cells sorted from blood. Subset meaning: CD45RA-negative fraction. CDR3 bases: TGTGCCAGCAGCTTGGGGCAGAGAAATCAGCCCCAGCATTTT. This encodes CASSLGQRNQPQHF.